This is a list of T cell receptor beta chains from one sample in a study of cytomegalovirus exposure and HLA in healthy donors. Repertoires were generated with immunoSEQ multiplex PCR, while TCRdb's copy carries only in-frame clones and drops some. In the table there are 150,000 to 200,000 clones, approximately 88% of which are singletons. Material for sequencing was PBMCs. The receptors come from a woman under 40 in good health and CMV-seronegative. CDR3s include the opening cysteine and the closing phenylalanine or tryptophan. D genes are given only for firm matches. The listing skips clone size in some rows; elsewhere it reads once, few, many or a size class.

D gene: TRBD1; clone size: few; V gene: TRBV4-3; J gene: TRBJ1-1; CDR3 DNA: TGCGCCAGCAGCCTTGACAGGGCAGATAACACTGAAGCTTTCTTT; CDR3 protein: CASSLDRADNTEAFF
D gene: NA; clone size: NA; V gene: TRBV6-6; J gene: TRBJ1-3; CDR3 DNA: TGTGCCAGCAGTTACTTGGGACACTCTGGAAACACCATATATTTT; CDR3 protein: CASSYLGHSGNTIYF
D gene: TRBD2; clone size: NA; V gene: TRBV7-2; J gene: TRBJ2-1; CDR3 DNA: TGTGCCAGCAGCCCGCGGGGGGGGACCTACAATGAGCAGTTCTTC; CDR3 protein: CASSPRGGTYNEQFF
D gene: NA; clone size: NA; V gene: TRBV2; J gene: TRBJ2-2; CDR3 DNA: TGTGCCAGCAGTGAAGCCGTACTAGCCCGGAACACCGGGGAGCTGTTTTTT; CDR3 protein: CASSEAVLARNTGELFF
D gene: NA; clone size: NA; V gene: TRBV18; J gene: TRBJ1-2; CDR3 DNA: TGTGCCAGCTCATTAGACGGGGGGCATGGCTACACCTTC; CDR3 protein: CASSLDGGHGYTF
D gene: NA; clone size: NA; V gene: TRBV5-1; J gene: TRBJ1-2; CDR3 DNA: TGCGCCAGCAGCTTGGCCGACTATGGCTACACCTTC; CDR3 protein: CASSLADYGYTF
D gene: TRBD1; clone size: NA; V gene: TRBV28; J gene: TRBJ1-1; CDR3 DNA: TGTGCCAGCAGTCCGCCGACAGGGGGTTATTCTGAAGCTTTCTTT; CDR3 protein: CASSPPTGGYSEAFF
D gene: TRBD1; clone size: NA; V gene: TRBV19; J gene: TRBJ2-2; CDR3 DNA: TGTGCCAGTAGTGTCCGGACAGGGCTTCCGAACACCGGGGAGCTGTTTTTT; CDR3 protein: CASSVRTGLPNTGELFF
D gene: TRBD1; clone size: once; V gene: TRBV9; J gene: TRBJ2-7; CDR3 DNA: TGTGCCAGCAGCGGGGGGCCCGGGACAGGGCGCGAGCAGTACTTC; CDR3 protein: CASSGGPGTGREQYF
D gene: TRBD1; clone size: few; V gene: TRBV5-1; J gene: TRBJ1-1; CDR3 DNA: TGCGCCAGCAGCTTTCCGGGACAGGGGGCGATAAACACTGAAGCTTTCTTT; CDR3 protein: CASSFPGQGAINTEAFF
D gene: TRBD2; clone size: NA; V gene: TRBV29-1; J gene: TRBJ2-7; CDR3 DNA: TGCAGCGTTTCTAGCGGTTCCCCCTCCTACGAGCAGTACTTC; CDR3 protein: CSVSSGSPSYEQYF
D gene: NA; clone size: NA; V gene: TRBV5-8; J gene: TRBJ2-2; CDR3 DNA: TGTGCCAGCAGTCCCCAGGGTGGGGCCGGGGAGCTGTTTTTT; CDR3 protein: CASSPQGGAGELFF
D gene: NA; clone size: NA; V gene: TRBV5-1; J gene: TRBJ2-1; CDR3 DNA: TGCGCCAGCAGCTTGGGAGGCTCCTACAATGAGCAGTTCTTC; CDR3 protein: CASSLGGSYNEQFF
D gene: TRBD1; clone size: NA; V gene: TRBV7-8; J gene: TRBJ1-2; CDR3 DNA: TGTGCCAGCAGCGGCCAGACAGGGGGAAACTATGGCTACACCTTC; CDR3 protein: CASSGQTGGNYGYTF
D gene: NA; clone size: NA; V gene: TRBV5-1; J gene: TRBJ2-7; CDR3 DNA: TGCGCCAGCAGCTTGGATCTCTCACCCTCCGGCGAGCAGTACTTC; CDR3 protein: CASSLDLSPSGEQYF
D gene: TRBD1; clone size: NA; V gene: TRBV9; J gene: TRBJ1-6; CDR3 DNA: TGTGCCAGCAGCGCCGGACAGGGTGATTCACCCCTCCACTTT; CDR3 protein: CASSAGQGDSPLHF
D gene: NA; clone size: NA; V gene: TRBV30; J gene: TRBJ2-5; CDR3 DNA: TGTGCCTGGAGTGTTACGGGAGTCCAAGAGACCCAGTACTTC; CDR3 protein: CAWSVTGVQETQYF